The entry below describes one T cell receptor beta chain. Its specificity is unknown. The data stem from a study of shared clonotypes between healthy human individuals. Study-wide findings and caveats: About 5% was the fraction of naive CD4 clonotypes found shared across several donors. Limitation of the genetic and exposure-history diversity represented came from the few donors.

Replicate PCRs from sorted subsets contained 200 ng DNA, which is 29,000 or so T cell genomes. The data were produced by immunoSEQ multiplex PCR, yet TCRdb's version contains in-frame clones alone and is incomplete. The table lists about 1.1 million clones, more than 75% of them singletons, with under 0.8% in the top ten. CDR3 length: 13 residues. Germline CDR1 LNHNV, CDR2 YYDKDF (reference sequence). V dropped 4 bases and J dropped 1 base, with 7 bases sitting between them. The chain uses TRBV15 and TRBJ1-1; perhaps TRBD1 as D (6 bases). The source of this sequence is a man younger than 35 in good health. Some clones in this sample may be carry-over from other donors' samples. The specimen sequenced was memory CD4+ T cells from PBMCs. The subset denotes: CD45RA-negative fraction. The CDR3 reads CATSKDRNTEAFF. In DNA, the CDR3 is TGTGCCACCAGCAAGGACAGGAACACTGAAGCTTTCTTT.